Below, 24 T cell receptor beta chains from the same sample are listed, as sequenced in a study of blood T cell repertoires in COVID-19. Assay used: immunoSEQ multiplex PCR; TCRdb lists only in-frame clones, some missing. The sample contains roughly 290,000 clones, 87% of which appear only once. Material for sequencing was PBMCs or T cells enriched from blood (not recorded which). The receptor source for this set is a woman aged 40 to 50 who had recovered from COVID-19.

CDR3 coding DNA: TGTGCCAGCAGCCGGGGGACACACTCCTACGAGCAGTACTTC. This translates into CASSRGTHSYEQYF. The chain links TRBV3-1 (or the pseudogene TRBV3-2) to TRBJ2-7; D possibly corresponds to TRBD1 (6 bases). The germline V gene has CDR1 LGHDT and CDR2 YNNKEL (reference sequence). V gave up 4 bases and J gave up 0 bases, with 10 bases separating them. CDR3 length: 14 residues.

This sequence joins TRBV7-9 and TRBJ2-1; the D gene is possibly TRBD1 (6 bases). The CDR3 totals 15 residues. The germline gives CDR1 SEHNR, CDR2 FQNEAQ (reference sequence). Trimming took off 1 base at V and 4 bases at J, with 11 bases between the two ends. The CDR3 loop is CASSLVGQRYNEQFF. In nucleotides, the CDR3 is TGTGCCAGCAGCTTAGTAGGACAGAGATACAATGAGCAGTTCTTC.

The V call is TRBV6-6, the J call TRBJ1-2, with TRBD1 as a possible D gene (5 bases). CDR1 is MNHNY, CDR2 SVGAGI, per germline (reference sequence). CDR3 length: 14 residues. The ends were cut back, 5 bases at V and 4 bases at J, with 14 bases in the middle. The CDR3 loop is CASSTEPDSYGYTF. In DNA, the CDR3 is TGTGCCAGCAGTACCGAACCAGACAGCTATGGCTACACCTTC.

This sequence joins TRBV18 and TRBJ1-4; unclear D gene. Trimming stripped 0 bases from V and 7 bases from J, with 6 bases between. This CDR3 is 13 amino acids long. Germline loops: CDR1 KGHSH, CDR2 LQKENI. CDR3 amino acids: CASSPPPGEKLFF. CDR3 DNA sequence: TGTGCCAGCTCACCACCCCCAGGTGAAAAACTGTTTTTT.

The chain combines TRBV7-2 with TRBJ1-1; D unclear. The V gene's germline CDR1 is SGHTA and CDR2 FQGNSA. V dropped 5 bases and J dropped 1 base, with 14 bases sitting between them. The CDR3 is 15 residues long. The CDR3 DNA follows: TGTGCCAGCAGCCCTAACCCACTACCGAACACTGAAGCTTTCTTT. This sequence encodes CASSPNPLPNTEAFF. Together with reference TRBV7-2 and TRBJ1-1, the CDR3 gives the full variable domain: GAGVSQSPSNKVTEKGKDVELRCDPISGHTALYWYRQSLGQGLEFLIYFQGNSAPDKSGLPSDRFSAERTGGSVSTLTIQRTQQEDSAVYLCASSPNPLPNTEAFFGQGTRLTVV.

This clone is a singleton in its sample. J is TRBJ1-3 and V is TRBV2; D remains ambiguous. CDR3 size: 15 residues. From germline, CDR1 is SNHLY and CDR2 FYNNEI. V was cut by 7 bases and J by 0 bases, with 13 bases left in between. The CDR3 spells CASTVELSSGNTIYF. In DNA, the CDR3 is TGTGCCAGCACTGTGGAGCTCAGCTCTGGAAACACCATATATTTT.

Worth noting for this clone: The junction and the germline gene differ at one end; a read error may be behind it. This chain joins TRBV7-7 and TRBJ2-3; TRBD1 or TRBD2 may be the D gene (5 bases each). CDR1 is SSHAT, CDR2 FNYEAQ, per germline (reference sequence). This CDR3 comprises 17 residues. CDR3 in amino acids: CASSLGVRGSGTDTQYF. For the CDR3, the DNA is TGTGCTAGCAGCTTAGGGGTCCGGGGTTCCGGGACAGATACGCAGTATTTT.

CDR3: CASSYVASGLRDPLAKNIQYF. The CDR3 nucleotides are TGTGCCAGCAGTTACGTTGCCTCGGGACTCCGGGACCCTCTAGCCAAAAACATTCAGTACTTC. The genes are TRBV6-2 or TRBV6-3 and TRBJ2-4; D may be TRBD2 (6 bases). The ends were cut back, 2 bases at V and 0 bases at J, with 26 bases in the middle. The CDR3 has 21 residues. The germline gives CDR1 MNHEY, CDR2 SVGEGT.

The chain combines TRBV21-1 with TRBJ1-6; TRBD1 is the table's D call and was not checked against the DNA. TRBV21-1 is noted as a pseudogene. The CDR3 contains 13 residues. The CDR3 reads CASSMNRYSPLHF. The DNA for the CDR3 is TGTGCCAGCAGCATGAACAGGTATTCACCCCTCCACTTT.

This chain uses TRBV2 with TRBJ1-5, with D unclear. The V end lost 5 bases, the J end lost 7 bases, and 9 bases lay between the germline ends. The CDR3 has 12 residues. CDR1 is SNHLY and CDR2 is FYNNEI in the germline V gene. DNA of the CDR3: TGTGCCAGCAGTCCCGGAGGCCAGCCCCAGCATTTT. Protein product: CASSPGGQPQHF.

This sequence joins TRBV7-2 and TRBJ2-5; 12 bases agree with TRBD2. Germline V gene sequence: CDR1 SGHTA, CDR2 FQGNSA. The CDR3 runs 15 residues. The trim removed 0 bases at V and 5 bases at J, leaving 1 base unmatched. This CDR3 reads CASSLALAGGETQYF. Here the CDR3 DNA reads TGTGCCAGCAGCTTAGCGCTAGCGGGAGGGGAGACCCAGTACTTC.

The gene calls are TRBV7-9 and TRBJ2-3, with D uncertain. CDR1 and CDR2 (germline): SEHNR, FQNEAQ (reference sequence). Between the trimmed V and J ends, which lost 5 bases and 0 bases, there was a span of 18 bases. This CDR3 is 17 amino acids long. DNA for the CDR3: TGTGCCAGCAGCCCACGGGTGTATCGATTTAGCACAGATACGCAGTATTTT. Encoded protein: CASSPRVYRFSTDTQYF.

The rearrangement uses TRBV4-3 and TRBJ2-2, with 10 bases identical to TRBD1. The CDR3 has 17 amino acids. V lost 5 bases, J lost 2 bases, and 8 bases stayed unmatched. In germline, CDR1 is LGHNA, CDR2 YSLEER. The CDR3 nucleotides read TGCGCCAGCAGCGAAGCCGGGACAGGGGTTAACACCGGGGAGCTGTTTTTT. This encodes CASSEAGTGVNTGELFF.

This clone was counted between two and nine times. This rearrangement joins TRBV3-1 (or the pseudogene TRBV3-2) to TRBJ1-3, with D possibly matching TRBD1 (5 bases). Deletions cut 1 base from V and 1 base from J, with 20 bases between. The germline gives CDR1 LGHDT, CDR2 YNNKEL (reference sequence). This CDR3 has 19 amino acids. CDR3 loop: CASSQGWSSGKGSGNTIYF. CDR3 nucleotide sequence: TGTGCCAGCAGCCAAGGGTGGAGTTCAGGGAAAGGGTCTGGAAACACCATATATTTT.

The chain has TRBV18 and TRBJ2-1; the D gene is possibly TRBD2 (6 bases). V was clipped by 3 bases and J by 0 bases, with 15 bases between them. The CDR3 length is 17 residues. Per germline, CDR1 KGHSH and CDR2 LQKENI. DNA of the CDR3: TGTGCCAGCTCACCCATAACACCCGGGGGCTCCTACAATGAGCAGTTCTTC. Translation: CASSPITPGGSYNEQFF.

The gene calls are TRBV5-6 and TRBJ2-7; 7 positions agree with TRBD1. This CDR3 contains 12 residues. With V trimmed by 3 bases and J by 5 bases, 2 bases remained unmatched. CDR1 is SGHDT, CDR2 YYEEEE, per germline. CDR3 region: CASSSGGDEQYF. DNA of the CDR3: TGTGCCAGCAGCTCAGGGGGAGACGAGCAGTACTTC.

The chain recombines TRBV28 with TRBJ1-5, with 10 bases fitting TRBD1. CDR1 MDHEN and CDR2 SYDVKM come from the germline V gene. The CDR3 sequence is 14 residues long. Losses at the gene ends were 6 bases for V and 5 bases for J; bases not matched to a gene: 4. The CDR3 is CASRPGQGYQPQHF. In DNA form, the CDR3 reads TGTGCCAGCAGGCCGGGACAGGGGTATCAGCCCCAGCATTTT.

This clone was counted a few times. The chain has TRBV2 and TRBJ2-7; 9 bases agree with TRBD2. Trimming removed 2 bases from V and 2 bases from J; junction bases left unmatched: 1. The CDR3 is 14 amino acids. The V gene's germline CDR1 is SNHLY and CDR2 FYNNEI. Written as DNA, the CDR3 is TGTGCCAGCAGTGAACTAGCGGGGACCTACGAGCAGTACTTC. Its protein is CASSELAGTYEQYF.

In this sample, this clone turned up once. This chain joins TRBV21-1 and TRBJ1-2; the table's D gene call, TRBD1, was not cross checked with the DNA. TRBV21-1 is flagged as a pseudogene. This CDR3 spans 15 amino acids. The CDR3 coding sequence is TGTGCCAGCAGCGCGCCTCAGGGGAGTGTCTATGGCTACACCTTC. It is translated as CASSAPQGSVYGYTF.

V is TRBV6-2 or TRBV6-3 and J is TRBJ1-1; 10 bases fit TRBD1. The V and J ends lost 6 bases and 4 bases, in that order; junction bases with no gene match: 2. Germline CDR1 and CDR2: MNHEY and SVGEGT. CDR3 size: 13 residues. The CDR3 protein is CASSRQGATEAFF. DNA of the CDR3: TGTGCCAGCAGCAGACAGGGGGCCACTGAAGCTTTCTTT.

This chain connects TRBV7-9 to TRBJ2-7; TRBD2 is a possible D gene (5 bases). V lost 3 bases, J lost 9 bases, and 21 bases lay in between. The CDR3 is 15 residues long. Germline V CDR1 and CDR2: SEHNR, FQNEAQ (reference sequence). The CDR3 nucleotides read TGTGCCAGCAGCTTTTCTCGCGAGGGTGGCGTTCGGCAGTACTTC. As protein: CASSFSREGGVRQYF.

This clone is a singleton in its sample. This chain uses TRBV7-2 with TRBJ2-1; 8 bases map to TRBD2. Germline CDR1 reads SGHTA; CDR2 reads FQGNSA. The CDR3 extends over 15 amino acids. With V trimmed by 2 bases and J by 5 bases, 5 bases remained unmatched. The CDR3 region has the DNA TGTGCCAGCAGCTTACTCGGGAGGGGACACAATGAGCAGTTCTTC. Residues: CASSLLGRGHNEQFF.

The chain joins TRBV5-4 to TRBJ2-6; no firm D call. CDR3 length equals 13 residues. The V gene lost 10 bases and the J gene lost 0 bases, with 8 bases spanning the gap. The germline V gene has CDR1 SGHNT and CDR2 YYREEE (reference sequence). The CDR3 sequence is CASGVSGANVLTF. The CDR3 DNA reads TGTGCCTCCGGAGTCTCTGGGGCCAACGTCCTGACTTTC.

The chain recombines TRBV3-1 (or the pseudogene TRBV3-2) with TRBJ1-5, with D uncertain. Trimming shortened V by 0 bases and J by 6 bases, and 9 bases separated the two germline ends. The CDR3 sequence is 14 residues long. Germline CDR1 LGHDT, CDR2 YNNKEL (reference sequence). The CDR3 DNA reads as TGTGCCAGCAGCCAAGATCTTAGGAGTCAGCCCCAGCATTTT. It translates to CASSQDLRSQPQHF.